These 20 T cell receptor beta chains originate from one sample sequenced in a study of blood T cell repertoires in COVID-19. The method was immunoSEQ multiplex PCR; TCRdb's version includes in-frame clones alone and lacks a portion of them. The sample carries 500,000 to 600,000 clones, 85% to 90% recorded once. Material: peripheral blood. The receptors were gathered from a woman aged 50 to 60 with COVID-19, enrolled during active disease.

CDR3 nucleotides: TGTGCCAGCAGTTTATCAGGGGCTGTCAAAAACATTCAGTACTTC. Translated: CASSLSGAVKNIQYF. This chain connects TRBV27 to TRBJ2-4; possible D gene TRBD1, 5 bases. This CDR3 has 15 amino acids. Germline CDR1 and CDR2: MNHEY and SMNVEV (reference sequence). Trimming cost V 0 bases and J 3 bases, with 9 bases left between them.

CDR3 nucleotide sequence: TGTGCCAGCAGTTCACCCAGGGGGCGTGGGGCCAACGTCCTGACTTTC. Translated, it gives CASSSPRGRGANVLTF. The rearrangement uses TRBV27 and TRBJ2-6, with 8 bases identical to TRBD1. Germline CDR1 reads MNHEY; CDR2 reads SMNVEV (reference sequence). CDR3 length: 16 amino acids. V shed 4 bases, J shed 3 bases, and the junction held 5 bases outside the gene matches.

The chain employs TRBV9 and TRBJ1-3; D unclear. The CDR3 loop spans 17 amino acids. From germline, CDR1 is SGDLS and CDR2 YYNGEE. V gave up 3 bases and J gave up 0 bases, with 16 bases separating them. CDR3 amino acids: CASSGLSDSRSGNTIYF. Written as DNA, the CDR3 is TGTGCCAGCAGCGGTTTATCGGACTCTCGCTCTGGAAACACCATATATTTT.

The chain joins TRBV5-1 to TRBJ2-5; possible D gene TRBD1, 5 bases. The CDR3 runs to 13 residues. Germline V gene sequence: CDR1 SGHRS, CDR2 YFSETQ. The V gene lost 8 bases and the J gene lost 0 bases, with 11 bases spanning the gap. Written as DNA, the CDR3 is TGCGCCAGTCGACTCAGGGACCAAGAGACCCAGTACTTC. It is translated as CASRLRDQETQYF.

V is TRBV28 and J is TRBJ1-4, with D perhaps matching TRBD1 (6 bases). The germline V gene encodes CDR1 MDHEN and CDR2 SYDVKM. The CDR3 is made up of 15 amino acids. Trimming cost V 5 bases and J 1 base, with 11 bases left between them. Written as DNA, the CDR3 is TGTGCCAGCAGTACCAGGGGAGAAACTAATGAAAAACTGTTTTTT. Translated: CASSTRGETNEKLFF.

The chain has TRBV30 and TRBJ1-2, with 8 positions matching TRBD1. The length of the CDR3 is 14 residues. Germline V CDR1 and CDR2: GTSNPN, SVGIG (reference sequence). V was clipped by 0 bases and J by 7 bases; unmatched bases: 7. CDR3: CAWSVTGTGGGYTF. The CDR3 nucleotides read TGTGCCTGGAGTGTAACAGGAACAGGGGGTGGCTACACCTTC.

The CDR3 here is CASSIGRVSGANVLTF. The CDR3 DNA is TGTGCCAGTAGTATCGGCAGGGTGAGTGGGGCCAACGTCCTGACTTTC. The chain recombines TRBV19 with TRBJ2-6; TRBD1 might be the D (5 bases). The CDR3 runs to 16 residues. Germline V gene lookup returns CDR1 LNHDA and CDR2 SQIVND (reference sequence). Deletions cut 3 bases from V and 3 bases from J, with 12 bases between.

The chain carries TRBV30 and TRBJ2-1, with a possible D match to TRBD2 (7 bases). Germline V CDR1 and CDR2: GTSNPN, SVGIG (reference sequence). This CDR3 has 16 amino acids. V was clipped by 3 bases and J by 8 bases, with 23 bases between them. The CDR3 reads CAWSVRFGGASDEQFF. CDR3 bases: TGTGCCTGGAGCGTGAGGTTTGGGGGGGCATCAGATGAGCAGTTCTTC.

The rearrangement links TRBV5-1 to TRBJ1-4; weak D call: TRBD1 (5 bases). This CDR3 has 14 amino acids. The germline V gene has CDR1 SGHRS and CDR2 YFSETQ. Trimming removed 7 bases at V and 4 bases at J, with 14 bases between. The CDR3 protein is CASHQGRSNEKLFF. CDR3 nucleotides: TGCGCCAGCCATCAGGGCAGGAGTAATGAAAAACTGTTTTTT.

The chain is built from TRBV21-1 and TRBJ1-1. TRBV21-1 is a pseudogene. CDR3 length: 16 residues. CDR3 protein: CASSKGRDQMNTEAFF. Here the CDR3 DNA reads TGTGCCAGCAGCAAAGGTCGGGATCAGATGAACACTGAAGCTTTCTTT.

This chain connects TRBV6-5 to TRBJ1-1; D may be TRBD1 (5 bases). The CDR3 is made up of 16 amino acids. CDR1 is MNHEY, CDR2 SVGAGI, per germline. V was pared by 2 bases and J by 1 base, with 14 bases between. This CDR3 is CASSYIRGMGNTEAFF. Written as DNA, the CDR3 is TGTGCCAGCAGTTACATTAGGGGAATGGGGAACACTGAAGCTTTCTTT.

The sample holds a few counts of this clone. The chain couples TRBV19 to TRBJ1-5; 10 positions agree with TRBD1. CDR3 size: 15 residues. The germline V gene has CDR1 LNHDA and CDR2 SQIVND (reference sequence). V was clipped by 6 bases and J by 7 bases; unmatched bases: 9. CDR3 nucleotides: TGTGCCAGTAGGATGACAGGGGGCGGTCGGCAGCCCCAGCATTTT. It encodes CASRMTGGGRQPQHF.

This sequence joins TRBV5-6 and TRBJ1-1, with D hard to call. V was trimmed by 4 bases and J by 7 bases, leaving 8 bases between them. CDR3 size: 11 residues. The germline V gene has CDR1 SGHDT and CDR2 YYEEEE. In DNA form, the CDR3 reads TGTGCCAGCAGCCTGGATATTGAAGCTTTCTTT. Translating gives CASSLDIEAFF.

The rearrangement uses TRBV25-1 and TRBJ2-1; a possible D gene is TRBD1 (6 bases). The V gene lost 8 bases and the J gene lost 8 bases, with 13 bases spanning the gap. Germline V CDR1 and CDR2: MGHDK, SYGVNS. CDR3 length: 12 amino acids. The CDR3 DNA is TGTGCCAGCGGTTGGACAGACCATGAGCAGTTCTTC. This encodes CASGWTDHEQFF.

This clone was seen only once. This chain uses TRBV27 with TRBJ1-5, with 7 bases that match TRBD1. The V gene end was trimmed by 5 bases and the J gene end by 7 bases; junction bases not matched to a gene: 11. Germline loops: CDR1 MNHEY, CDR2 SMNVEV (reference sequence). This CDR3 is 15 amino acids long. The CDR3 DNA reads TGTGCCAGCAGTCCCAATGGACAGGCCGAACAGCCCCAGCATTTT. Protein sequence: CASSPNGQAEQPQHF.

The chain couples TRBV30 to TRBJ2-7, with TRBD1 identical over 11 bases. The CDR3 extends over 15 amino acids. The germline gives CDR1 GTSNPN, CDR2 SVGIG (reference sequence). The V gene end was trimmed by 6 bases and the J gene end by 2 bases; junction bases not matched to a gene: 9. CDR3 protein: CACRAGQGVTYEQYF. The CDR3 nucleotides are TGTGCCTGCCGGGCGGGACAGGGGGTAACCTACGAGCAGTACTTC.

This rearrangement joins TRBV20-1 to TRBJ2-1; TRBD1 agrees at 7 bases. This CDR3 spans 11 amino acids. Unmatched junction bases numbered 7, after V lost 4 bases and J lost 13 bases. Germline V gene lookup returns CDR1 DFQATT and CDR2 SNEGSKA (reference sequence). The CDR3 is CSAIVDRVQFF. The DNA for the CDR3 is TGCAGTGCTATAGTTGACAGGGTCCAGTTCTTC.

This clone was picked up one time. This chain connects TRBV24-1 to TRBJ1-2; TRBD1 is a possible D gene (6 bases). CDR1 and CDR2 from the germline V gene are KGHDR and SFDVKD. The germline V and J ends were trimmed by 4 bases and 2 bases, with 19 bases remaining between them. This CDR3 region has 17 residues. In nucleotides, the CDR3 is TGTGCCACCAGTGAGCCGGACAGTACGGCCGGAAACTATGGCTACACCTTC. It specifies CATSEPDSTAGNYGYTF.

The chain employs TRBV5-1 and TRBJ1-1; D is uncertain. Trimming shortened V by 4 bases and J by 0 bases, and 19 bases separated the two germline ends. This CDR3 contains 17 residues. Germline V gives CDR1 SGHRS, CDR2 YFSETQ. The CDR3 here is CASSPMRQIIMNTEAFF. CDR3 coding DNA: TGCGCCAGCAGCCCCATGCGACAAATAATCATGAACACTGAAGCTTTCTTT.

This chain joins TRBV5-6 and TRBJ1-3; D is possibly TRBD1 (6 bases). Between the trimmed V and J ends, which lost 2 bases and 3 bases, there was a span of 9 bases. Germline values: CDR1 SGHDT, CDR2 YYEEEE. This CDR3 spans 14 amino acids. CDR3 in DNA: TGTGCCAGCAGCTTCGGGACACTTGGAAACACCATATATTTT. Translating gives CASSFGTLGNTIYF.